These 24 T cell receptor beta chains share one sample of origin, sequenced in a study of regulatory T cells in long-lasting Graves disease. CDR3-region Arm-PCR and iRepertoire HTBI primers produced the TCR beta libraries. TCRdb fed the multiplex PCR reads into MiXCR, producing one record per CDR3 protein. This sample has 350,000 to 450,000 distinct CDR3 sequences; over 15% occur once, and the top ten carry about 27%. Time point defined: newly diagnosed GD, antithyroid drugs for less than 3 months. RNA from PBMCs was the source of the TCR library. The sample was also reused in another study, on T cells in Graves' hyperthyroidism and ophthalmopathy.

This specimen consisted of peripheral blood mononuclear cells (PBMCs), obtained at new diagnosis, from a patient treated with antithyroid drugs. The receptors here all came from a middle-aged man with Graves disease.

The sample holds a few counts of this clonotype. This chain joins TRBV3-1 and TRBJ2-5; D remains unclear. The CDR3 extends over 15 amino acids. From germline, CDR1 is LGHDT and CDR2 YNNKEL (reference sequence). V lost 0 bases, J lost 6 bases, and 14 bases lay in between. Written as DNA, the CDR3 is TGTGCCAGCAGCCAAGATCCCCTCGCCGAAAAGACCCAGTACTTC. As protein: CASSQDPLAEKTQYF.

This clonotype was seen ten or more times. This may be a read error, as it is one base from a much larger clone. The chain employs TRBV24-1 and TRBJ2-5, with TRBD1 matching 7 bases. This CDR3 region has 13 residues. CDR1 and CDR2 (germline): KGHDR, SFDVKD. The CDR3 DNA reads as TGTGCCACCAATGATTTGGACAGGGAGACCCAGTACTTC. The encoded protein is CATNDLDRETQYF.

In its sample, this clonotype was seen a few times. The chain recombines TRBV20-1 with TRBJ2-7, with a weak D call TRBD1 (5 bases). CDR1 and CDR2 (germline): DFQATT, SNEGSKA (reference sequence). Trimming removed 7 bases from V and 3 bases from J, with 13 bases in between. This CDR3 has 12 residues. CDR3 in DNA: TGCAGTGGTGACGGACACCTCTACGAGCAGTACTTC. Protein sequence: CSGDGHLYEQYF.

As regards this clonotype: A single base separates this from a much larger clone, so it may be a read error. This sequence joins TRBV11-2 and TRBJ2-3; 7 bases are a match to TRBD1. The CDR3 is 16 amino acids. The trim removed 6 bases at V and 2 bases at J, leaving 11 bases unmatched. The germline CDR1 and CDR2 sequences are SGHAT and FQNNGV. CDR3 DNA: TGTGCCAGCAGGAATGTAAAGGGACAGTTCACAGATACGCAGTATTTT. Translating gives CASRNVKGQFTDTQYF.

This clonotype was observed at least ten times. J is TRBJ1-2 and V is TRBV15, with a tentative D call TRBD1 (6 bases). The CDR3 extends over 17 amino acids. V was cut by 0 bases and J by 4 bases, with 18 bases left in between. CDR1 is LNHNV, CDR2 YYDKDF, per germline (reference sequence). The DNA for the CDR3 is TGTGCCACCAGCAGAGATAGGGGGATGAGGGCTAGCTATGGCTACACCTTC. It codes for CATSRDRGMRASYGYTF.

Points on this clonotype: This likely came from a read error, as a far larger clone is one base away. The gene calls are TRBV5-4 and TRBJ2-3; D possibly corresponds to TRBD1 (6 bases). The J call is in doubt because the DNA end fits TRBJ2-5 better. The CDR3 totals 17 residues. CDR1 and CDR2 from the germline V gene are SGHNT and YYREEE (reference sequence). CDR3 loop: CASSQGGIQGISYDQYF. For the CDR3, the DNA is TGTGCCAGCAGCCAAGGGGGAATACAGGGAATCTCCTACGACCAGTACTTC.

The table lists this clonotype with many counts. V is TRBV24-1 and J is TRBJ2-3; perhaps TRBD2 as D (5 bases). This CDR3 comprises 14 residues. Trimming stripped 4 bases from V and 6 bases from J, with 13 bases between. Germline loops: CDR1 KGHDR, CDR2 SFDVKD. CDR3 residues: CATSEPSTGDTQYF. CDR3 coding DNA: TGTGCCACCAGTGAACCTAGCACCGGGGATACGCAGTATTTT.

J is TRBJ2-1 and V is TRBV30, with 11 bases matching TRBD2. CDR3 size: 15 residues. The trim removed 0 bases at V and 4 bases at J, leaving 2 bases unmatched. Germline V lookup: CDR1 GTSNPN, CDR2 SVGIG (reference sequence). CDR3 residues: CAWSVRLAGYNEQFF. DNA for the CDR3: TGTGCCTGGAGTGTAAGACTAGCGGGGTACAATGAGCAGTTCTTC.

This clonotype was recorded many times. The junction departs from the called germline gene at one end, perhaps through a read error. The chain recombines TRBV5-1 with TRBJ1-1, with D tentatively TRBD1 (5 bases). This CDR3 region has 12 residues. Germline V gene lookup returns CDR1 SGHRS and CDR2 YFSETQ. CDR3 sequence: CASSWGGTEAFF. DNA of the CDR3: TGTGCCAGCAGTTGGGGGGGAACTGAAGCTTTCTTT.

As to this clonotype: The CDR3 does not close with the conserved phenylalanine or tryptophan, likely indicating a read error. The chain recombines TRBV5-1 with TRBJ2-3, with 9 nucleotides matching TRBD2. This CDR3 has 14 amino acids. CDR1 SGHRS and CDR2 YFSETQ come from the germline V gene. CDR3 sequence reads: CTSRRGGSTDTQYL. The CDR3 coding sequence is TGCACCAGTCGGCGGGGGGGTAGCACAGATACGCAGTATCTT.

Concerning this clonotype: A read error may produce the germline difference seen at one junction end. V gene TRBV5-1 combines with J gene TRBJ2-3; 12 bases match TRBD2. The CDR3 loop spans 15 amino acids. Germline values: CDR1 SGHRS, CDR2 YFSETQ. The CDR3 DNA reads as TGTGCCAGCACCCGGACTAGCGGGGTCCAGGATACGCAGTATTTT. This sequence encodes CASTRTSGVQDTQYF.

CDR3: CARLPQEQFF. The CDR3 DNA is TGTGCCAGGCTACCACAAGAGCAGTTCTTC. The rearrangement uses TRBV19 and TRBJ2-1, with D uncertain. Germline V CDR1 and CDR2: LNHDA, SQIVND (reference sequence). V was trimmed by 9 bases and J by 10 bases, leaving 10 bases between them. This CDR3 is built from 10 residues.

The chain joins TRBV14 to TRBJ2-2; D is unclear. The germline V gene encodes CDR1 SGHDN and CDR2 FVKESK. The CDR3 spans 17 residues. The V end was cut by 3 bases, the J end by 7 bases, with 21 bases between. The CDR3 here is CASSQSPIPRGGGELFF. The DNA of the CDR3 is TGTGCCAGCAGCCAGTCCCCTATCCCTAGAGGTGGCGGGGAGCTGTTTTTT.

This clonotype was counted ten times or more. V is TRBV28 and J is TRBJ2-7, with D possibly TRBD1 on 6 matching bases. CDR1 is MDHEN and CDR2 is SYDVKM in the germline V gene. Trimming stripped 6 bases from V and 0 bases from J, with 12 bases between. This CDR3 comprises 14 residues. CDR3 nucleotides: TGTGCCAGCAGAAGGACAGTTCTCTCCTACGAGCAGTACTTC. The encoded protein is CASRRTVLSYEQYF.

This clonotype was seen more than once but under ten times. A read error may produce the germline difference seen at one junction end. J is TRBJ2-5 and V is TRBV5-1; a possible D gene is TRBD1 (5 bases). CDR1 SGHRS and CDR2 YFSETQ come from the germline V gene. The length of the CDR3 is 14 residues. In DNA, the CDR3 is TGTGCCAGCAGCTTGCTGGGCAGGGAAGAGACCCAGTACTTC. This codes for CASSLLGREETQYF.

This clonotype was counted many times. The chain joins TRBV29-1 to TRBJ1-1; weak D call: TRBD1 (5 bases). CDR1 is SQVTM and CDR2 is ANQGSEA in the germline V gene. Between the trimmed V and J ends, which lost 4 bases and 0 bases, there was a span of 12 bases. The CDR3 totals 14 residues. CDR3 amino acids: CSVVRGGVNTEAFF. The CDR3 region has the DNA TGCAGCGTTGTACGGGGGGGTGTGAACACTGAAGCTTTCTTT.

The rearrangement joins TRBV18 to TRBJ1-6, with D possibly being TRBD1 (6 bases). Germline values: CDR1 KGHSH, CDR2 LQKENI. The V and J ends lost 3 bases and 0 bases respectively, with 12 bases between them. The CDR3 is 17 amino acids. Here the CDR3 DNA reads TGTGCCAGCTCACCGGCGGGACAACTCTCCTATAATTCACCCCTCCACTTT. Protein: CASSPAGQLSYNSPLHF.

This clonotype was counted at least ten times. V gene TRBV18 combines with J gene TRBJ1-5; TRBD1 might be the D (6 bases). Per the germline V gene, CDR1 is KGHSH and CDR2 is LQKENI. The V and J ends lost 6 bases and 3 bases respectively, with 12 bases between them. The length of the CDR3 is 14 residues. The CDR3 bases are TGTGCCAGCTCGTACCGGGACAACAATCAGCCCCAGCATTTT. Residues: CASSYRDNNQPQHF.

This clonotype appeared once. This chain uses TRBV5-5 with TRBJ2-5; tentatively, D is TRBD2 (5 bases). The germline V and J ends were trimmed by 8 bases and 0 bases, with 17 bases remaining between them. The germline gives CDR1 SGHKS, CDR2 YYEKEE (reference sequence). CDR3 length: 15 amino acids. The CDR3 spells CASQLVSGNQETQYF. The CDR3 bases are TGTGCCAGTCAGCTGGTGTCCGGGAACCAAGAGACCCAGTACTTC. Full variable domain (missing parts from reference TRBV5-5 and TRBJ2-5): DAGVTQSPTHLIKTRGQQVTLRCSPISGHKSVSWYQQVLGQGPQFIFQYYEKEERGRGNFPDRFSARQFPNYSSELNVNALLLGDSALYLCASQLVSGNQETQYFGPGTRLLVL.

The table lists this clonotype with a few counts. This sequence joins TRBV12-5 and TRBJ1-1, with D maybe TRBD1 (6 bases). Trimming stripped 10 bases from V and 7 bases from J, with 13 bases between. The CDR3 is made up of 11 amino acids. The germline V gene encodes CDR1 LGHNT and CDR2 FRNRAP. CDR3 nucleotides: TGTGCTACCCACAGGGCTGGTGAAGCTTTCTTT. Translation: CATHRAGEAFF.

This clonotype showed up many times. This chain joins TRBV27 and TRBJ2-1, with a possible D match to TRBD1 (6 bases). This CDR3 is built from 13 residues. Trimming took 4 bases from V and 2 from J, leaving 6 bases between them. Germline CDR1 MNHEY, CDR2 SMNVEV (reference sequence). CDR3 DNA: TGTGCCAGCAGTTGGGACACCTACAATGAGCAGTTCTTC. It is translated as CASSWDTYNEQFF.

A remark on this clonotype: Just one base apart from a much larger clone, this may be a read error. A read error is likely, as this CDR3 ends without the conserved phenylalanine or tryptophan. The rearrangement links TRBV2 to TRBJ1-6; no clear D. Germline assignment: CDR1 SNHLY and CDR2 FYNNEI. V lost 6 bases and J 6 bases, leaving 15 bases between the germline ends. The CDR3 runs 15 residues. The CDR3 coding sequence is TGTGCCAGCAGGGTGGGCCCAGGACGTAATTCACCCCTCCACTCT. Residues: CASRVGPGRNSPLHS.

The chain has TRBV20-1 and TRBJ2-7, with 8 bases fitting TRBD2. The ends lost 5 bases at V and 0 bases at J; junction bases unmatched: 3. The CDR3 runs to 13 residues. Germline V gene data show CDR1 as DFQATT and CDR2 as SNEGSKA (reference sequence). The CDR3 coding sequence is TGCAGTGCTGAAACTAGCGGCTCCTACGAGCAGTACTTC. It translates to CSAETSGSYEQYF.

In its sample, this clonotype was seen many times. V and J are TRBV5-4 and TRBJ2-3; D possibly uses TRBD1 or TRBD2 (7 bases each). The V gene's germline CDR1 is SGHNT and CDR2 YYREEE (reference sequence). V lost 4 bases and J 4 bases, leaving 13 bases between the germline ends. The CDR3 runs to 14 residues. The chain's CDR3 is CASSPGGEADTQYF. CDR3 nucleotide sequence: TGTGCCAGCAGCCCAGGGGGGGAGGCAGATACGCAGTATTTT.